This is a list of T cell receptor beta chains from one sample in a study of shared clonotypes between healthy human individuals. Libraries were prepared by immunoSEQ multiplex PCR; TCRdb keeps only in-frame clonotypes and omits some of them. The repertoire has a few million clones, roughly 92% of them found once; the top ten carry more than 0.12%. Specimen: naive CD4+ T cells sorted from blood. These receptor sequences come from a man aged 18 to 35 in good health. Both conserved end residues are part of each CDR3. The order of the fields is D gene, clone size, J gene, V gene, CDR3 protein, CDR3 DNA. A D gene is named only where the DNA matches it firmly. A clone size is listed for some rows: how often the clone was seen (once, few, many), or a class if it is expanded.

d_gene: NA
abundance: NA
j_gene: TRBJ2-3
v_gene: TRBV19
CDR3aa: CASTSTDTQYF
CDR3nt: TGTGCCAGTACGAGCACAGATACGCAGTATTTT

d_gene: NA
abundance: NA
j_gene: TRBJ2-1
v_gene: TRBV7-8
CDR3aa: CASSFSSEQFF
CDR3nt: TGTGCCAGCAGCTTCAGCAGTGAGCAGTTCTTC

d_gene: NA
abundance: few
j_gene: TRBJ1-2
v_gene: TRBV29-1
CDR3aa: CSVGPARGSNYGYTF
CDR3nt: TGCAGCGTTGGCCCGGCCCGTGGGTCCAACTATGGCTACACCTTC

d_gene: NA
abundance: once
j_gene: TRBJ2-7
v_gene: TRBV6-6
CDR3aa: CASKGSGSSYEQYF
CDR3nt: TGTGCCAGCAAGGGTAGCGGAAGCTCCTACGAGCAGTACTTC

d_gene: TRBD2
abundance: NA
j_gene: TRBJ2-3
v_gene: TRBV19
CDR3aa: CASMKSGSGTDTQYF
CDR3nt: TGTGCCAGTATGAAAAGCGGGAGTGGCACAGATACGCAGTATTTT

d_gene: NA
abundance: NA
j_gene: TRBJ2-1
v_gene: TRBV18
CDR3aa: CASSPPLASHNEQFF
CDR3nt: TGTGCCAGCTCACCACCGCTAGCTTCCCACAATGAGCAGTTCTTC

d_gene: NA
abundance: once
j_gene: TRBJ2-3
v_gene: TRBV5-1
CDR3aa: CASSARQASTDTQYF
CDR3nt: TGCGCCAGCAGCGCGAGACAGGCAAGCACAGATACGCAGTATTTT

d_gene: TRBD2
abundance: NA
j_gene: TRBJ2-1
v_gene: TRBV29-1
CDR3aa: CSVELAGAVFSYNEQFF
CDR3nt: TGCAGCGTTGAACTAGCGGGGGCCGTATTCTCCTACAATGAGCAGTTCTTC

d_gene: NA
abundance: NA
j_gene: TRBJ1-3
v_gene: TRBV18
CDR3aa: CASSPVRPARVYF
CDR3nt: TGTGCCAGCTCACCAGTCCGGCCGGCCAGGGTCTATTTT

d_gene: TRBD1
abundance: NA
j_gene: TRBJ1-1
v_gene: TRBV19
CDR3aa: CASRDRDTEAFF
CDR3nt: TGTGCCAGTAGGGACAGGGACACTGAAGCTTTCTTT

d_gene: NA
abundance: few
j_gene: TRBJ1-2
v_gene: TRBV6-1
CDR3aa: CASSEGVQEGYTF
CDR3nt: TGTGCCAGCAGTGAAGGAGTACAGGAGGGCTACACCTTC

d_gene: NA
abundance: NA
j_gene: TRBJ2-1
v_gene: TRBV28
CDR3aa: CASSLTGSSYNEQFF
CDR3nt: TGTGCCAGCAGTTTAACGGGGAGCTCCTACAATGAGCAGTTCTTC

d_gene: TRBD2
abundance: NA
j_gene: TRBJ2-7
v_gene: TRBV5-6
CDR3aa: CASSLAGLAGGSSYEQYF
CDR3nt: TGTGCCAGCAGCTTGGCCGGACTAGCGGGTGGAAGCTCCTACGAGCAGTACTTC

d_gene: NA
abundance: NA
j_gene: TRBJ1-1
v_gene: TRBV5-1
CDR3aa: CASSSRGGAAGTEAFF
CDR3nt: TGCGCCAGCAGCTCAAGGGGAGGCGCAGCGGGCACTGAAGCTTTCTTT

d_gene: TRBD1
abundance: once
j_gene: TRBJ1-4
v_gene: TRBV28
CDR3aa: CASGAQGGQGRKLFF
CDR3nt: TGTGCCAGCGGGGCCCAGGGGGGACAGGGCCGAAAACTGTTTTTT

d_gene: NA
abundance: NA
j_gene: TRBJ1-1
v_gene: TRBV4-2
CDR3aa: CASSLLHEDTEAFF
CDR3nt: TGTGCCAGCAGCCTATTGCATGAGGACACTGAAGCTTTCTTT

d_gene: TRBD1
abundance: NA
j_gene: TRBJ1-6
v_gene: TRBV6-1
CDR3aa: CASSETGASPLHF
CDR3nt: TGTGCCAGCAGTGAAACAGGGGCTTCACCCCTCCACTTT

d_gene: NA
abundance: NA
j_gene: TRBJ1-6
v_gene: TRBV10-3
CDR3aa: CATVRGQNSPLHF
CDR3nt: TGTGCCACGGTCCGGGGTCAGAATTCACCCCTCCACTTT

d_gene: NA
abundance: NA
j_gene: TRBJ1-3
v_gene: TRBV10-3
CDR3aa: CATRDTGSGNTIYF
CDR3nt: TGTGCCACGCGGGACACCGGCTCTGGAAACACCATATATTTT

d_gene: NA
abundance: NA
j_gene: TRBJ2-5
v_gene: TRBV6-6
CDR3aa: CASSQDRVQETQYF
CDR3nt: TGTGCCAGCAGTCAAGACAGAGTCCAAGAGACCCAGTACTTC

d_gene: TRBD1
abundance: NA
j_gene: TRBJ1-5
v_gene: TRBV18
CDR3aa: CASSLTGLRNQPQHF
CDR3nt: TGTGCCAGCTCCTTGACAGGGCTACGCAATCAGCCCCAGCATTTT

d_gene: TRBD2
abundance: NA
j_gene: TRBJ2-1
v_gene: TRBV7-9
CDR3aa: CASSLAGVAGGGEQFF
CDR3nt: TGTGCCAGCAGCTTAGCGGGCGTGGCGGGAGGGGGTGAGCAGTTCTTC

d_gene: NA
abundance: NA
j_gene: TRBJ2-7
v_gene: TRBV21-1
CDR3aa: CASSKKGLDNDEQYF
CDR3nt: TGTGCCAGCAGCAAAAAGGGATTGGACAACGACGAGCAGTACTTC

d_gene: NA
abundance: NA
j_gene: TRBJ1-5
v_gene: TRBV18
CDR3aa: CASSQDYSNQPQHF
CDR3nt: TGTGCCAGCTCCCAGGATTATAGCAATCAGCCCCAGCATTTT

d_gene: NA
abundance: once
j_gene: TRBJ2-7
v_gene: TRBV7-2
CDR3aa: CASSPPDPYEQYF
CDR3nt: TGTGCCAGCAGCCCGCCCGATCCCTACGAGCAGTACTTC

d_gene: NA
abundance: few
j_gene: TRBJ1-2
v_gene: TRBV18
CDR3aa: CASSPPAKTGGYTF
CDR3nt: TGTGCCAGCTCACCACCGGCCAAAACGGGGGGCTACACCTTC

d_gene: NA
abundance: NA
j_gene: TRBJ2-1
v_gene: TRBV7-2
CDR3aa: CASSIGGGNEQFF
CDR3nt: TGTGCCAGCAGCATAGGTGGTGGCAATGAGCAGTTCTTC

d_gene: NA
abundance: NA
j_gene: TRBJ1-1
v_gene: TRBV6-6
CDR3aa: CASSSRAGVSHTEAFF
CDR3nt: TGTGCCAGCAGTTCTCGAGCAGGGGTGTCGCACACTGAAGCTTTCTTT

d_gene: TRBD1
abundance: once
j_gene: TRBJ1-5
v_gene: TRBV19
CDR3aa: CASMATGRNQPQHF
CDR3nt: TGTGCCAGTATGGCGACAGGGCGCAATCAGCCCCAGCATTTT

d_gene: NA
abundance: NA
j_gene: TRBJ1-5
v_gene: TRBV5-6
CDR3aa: CASSLGGKTQPQHF
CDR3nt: TGTGCCAGCAGCTTGGGGGGAAAAACTCAGCCCCAGCATTTT

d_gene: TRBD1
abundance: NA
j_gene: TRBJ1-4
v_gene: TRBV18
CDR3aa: CASSPLTGVSTNEKLFF
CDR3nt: TGTGCCAGCTCACCTTTGACAGGGGTCTCAACTAATGAAAAACTGTTTTTT

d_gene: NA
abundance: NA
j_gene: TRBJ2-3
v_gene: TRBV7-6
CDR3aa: CASSPQRTDTQYF
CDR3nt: TGTGCCAGCAGCCCCCAACGCACAGATACGCAGTATTTT

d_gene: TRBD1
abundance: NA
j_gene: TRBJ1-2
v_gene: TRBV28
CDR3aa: CASSLSMTGGYGYTF
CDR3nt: TGTGCCAGCAGTTTAAGTATGACAGGGGGCTATGGCTACACCTTC

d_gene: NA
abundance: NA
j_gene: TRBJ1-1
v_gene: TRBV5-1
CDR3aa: CASSFGRNTEAFF
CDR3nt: TGCGCCAGCAGCTTTGGACGCAACACTGAAGCTTTCTTT

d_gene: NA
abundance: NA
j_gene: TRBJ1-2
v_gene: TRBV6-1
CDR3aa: CASSITGGYTF
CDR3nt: TGTGCCAGCAGTATAACTGGGGGCTACACCTTC

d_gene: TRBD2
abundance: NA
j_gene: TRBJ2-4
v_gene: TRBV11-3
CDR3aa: CASSLGLASIQYF
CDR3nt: TGTGCCAGCAGCTTAGGACTAGCGAGTATTCAGTACTTC

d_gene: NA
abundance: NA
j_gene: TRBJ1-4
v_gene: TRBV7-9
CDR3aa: CASSPRGRGNEKLFF
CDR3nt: TGTGCCAGCAGCCCCCGGGGCAGGGGTAATGAAAAACTGTTTTTT

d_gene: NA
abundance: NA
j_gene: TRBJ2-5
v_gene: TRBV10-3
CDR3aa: CAISVQHGETQYF
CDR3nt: TGTGCCATCAGTGTGCAGCATGGGGAGACCCAGTACTTC

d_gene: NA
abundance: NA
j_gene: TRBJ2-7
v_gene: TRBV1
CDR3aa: CTSSQELGRSHEQYF
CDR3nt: TGCACCAGCAGCCAAGAGTTAGGGAGAAGCCACGAGCAGTACTTC